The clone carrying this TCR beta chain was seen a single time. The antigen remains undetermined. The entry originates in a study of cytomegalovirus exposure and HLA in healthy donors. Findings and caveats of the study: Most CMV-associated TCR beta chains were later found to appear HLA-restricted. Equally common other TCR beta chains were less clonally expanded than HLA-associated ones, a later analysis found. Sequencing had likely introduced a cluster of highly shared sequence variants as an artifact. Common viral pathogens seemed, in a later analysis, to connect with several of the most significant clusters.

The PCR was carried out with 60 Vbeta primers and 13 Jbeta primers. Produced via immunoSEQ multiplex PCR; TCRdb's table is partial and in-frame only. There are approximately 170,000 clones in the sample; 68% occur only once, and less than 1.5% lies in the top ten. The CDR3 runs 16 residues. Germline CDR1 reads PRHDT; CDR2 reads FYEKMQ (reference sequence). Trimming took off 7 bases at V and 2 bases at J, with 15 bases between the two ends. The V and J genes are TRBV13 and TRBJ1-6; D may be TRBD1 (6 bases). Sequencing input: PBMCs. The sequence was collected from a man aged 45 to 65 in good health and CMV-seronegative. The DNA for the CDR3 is TGTGCCAGCACCGGGAGGGGGGAACCCTATAATTCACCCCTCCACTTT. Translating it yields CASTGRGEPYNSPLHF.